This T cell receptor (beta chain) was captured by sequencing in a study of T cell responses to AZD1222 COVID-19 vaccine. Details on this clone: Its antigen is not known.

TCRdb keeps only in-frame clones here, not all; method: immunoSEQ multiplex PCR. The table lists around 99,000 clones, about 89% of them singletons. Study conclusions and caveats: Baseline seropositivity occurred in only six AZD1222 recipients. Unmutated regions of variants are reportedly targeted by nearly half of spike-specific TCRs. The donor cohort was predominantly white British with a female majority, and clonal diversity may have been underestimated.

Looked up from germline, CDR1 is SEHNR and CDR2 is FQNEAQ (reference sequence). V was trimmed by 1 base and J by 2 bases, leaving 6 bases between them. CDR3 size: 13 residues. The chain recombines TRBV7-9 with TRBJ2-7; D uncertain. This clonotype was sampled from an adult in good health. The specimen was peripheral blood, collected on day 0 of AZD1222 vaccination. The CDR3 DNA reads TGTGCCAGCAGCTTAGTTCCCGCCTACGAGCAGTACTTC. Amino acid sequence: CASSLVPAYEQYF. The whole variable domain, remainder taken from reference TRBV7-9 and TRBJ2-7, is DTGVSQNPRHKITKRGQNVTFRCDPISEHNRLYWYRQTLGQGPEFLTYFQNEAQLEKSRLLSDRFSAERPKGSFSTLEIQRTEQGDSAMYLCASSLVPAYEQYFGPGTRLTVT.